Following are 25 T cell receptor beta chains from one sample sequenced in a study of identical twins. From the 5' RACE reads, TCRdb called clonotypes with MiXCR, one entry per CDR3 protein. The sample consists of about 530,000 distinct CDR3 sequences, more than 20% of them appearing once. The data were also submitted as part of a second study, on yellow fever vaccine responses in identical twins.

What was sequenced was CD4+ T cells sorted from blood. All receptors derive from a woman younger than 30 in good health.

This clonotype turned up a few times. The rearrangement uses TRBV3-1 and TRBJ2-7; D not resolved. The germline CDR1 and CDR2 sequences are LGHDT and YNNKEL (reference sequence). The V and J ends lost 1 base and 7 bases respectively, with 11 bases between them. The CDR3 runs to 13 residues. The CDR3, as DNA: TGTGCCAGCAGCCAAGGGTCGAGGACGGAGCAGTACGTC. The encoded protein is CASSQGSRTEQYV.

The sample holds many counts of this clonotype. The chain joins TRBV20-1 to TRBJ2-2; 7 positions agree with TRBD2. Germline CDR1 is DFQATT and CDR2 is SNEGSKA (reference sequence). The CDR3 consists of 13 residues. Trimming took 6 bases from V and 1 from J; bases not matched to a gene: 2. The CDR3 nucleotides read TGCAGTGCATCGGGAGGGAACACCGGGGAGCTGTTTTTT. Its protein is CSASGGNTGELFF.

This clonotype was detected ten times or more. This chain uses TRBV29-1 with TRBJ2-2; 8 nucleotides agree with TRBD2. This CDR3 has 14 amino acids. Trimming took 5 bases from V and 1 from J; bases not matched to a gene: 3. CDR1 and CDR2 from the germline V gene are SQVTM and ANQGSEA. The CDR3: CSVILAVNTGELFF. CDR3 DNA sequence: TGCAGCGTTATACTAGCGGTGAACACCGGGGAGCTGTTTTTT.

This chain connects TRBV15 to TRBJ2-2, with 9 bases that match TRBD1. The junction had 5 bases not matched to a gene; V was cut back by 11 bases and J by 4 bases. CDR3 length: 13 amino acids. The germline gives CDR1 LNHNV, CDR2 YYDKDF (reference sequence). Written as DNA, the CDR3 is TGTGCCGTCGACAGGGGGTTCACCGGGGAGCTGTTTTTT. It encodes CAVDRGFTGELFF.

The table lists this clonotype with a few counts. CDR3: CAISESSKTYNEQFF. The CDR3, as DNA: TGTGCCATCAGTGAGAGTTCCAAGACCTACAATGAGCAGTTCTTC. This chain joins TRBV10-3 and TRBJ2-1; the D is unclear. This CDR3 region has 15 residues. Germline V gene lookup returns CDR1 ENHRY and CDR2 SYGVKD. Trimming pared 2 bases from V and 2 bases from J, leaving 10 bases between.

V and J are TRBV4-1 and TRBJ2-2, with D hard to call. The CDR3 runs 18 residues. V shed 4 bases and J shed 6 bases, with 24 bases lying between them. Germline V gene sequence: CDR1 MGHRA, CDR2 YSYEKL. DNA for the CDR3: TGCGCCAGCAGCCGTATCCTAAGCCTTGGCGGCTTGCCCGGGGAGCTGTTTTTT. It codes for CASSRILSLGGLPGELFF.

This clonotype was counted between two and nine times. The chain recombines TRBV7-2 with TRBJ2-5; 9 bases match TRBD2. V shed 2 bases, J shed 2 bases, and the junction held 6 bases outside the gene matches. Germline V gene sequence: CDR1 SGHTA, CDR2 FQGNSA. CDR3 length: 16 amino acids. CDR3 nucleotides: TGTGCCAGCAGCTTACTTAGCGGGAGATGGCAAGAGACCCAGTACTTC. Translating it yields CASSLLSGRWQETQYF.

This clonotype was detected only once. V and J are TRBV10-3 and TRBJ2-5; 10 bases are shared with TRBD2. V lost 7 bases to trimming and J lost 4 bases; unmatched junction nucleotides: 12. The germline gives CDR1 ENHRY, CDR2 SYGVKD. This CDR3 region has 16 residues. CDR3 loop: CAIKDLAGAGGETQYF. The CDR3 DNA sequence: TGTGCCATCAAGGATCTAGCGGGAGCCGGGGGAGAGACCCAGTACTTC.

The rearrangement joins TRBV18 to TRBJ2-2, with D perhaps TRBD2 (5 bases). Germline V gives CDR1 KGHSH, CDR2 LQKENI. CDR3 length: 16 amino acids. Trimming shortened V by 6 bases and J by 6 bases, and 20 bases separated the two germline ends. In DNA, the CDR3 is TGTGCCAGCTCCCCCCTGGAAGGCCTGGAGGCCGGGGAGCTGTTTTTT. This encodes CASSPLEGLEAGELFF.

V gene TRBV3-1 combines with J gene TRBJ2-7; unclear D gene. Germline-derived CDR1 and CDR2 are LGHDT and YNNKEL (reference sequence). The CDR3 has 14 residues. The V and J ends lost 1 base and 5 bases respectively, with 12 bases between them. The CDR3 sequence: CASSQVAITDEQYF. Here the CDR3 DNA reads TGTGCCAGCAGCCAAGTTGCCATTACGGACGAGCAGTACTTC.

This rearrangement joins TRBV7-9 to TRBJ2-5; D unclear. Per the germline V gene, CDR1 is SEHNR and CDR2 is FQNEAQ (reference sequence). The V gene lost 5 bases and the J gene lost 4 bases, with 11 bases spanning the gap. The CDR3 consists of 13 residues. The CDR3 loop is CASSPRNTETQYF. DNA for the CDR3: TGTGCCAGCAGCCCTCGTAATACAGAGACCCAGTACTTC.

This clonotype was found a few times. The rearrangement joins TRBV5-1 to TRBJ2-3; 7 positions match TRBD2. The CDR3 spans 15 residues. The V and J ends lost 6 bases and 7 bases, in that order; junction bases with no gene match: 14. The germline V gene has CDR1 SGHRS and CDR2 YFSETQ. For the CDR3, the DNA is TGCGCCAGCATGGGGGACTATCAAGAATTTTATACGCAGTATTTT. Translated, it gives CASMGDYQEFYTQYF.

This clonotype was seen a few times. The CDR3 DNA is TGTGCCAGCAGCGCCGGGACAGGGTTGGTTAATGAGCAGTTCTTC. Translated, it gives CASSAGTGLVNEQFF. The J gene is TRBJ2-1, the V gene TRBV11-2; TRBD1 aligns across 9 bases. The length of the CDR3 is 15 residues. Germline assignment: CDR1 SGHAT and CDR2 FQNNGV. The V gene end was trimmed by 5 bases and the J gene end by 7 bases; junction bases not matched to a gene: 9.

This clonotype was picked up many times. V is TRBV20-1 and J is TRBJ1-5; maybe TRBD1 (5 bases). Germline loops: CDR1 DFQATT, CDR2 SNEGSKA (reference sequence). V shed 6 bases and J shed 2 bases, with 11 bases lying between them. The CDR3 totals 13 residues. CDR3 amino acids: CSAVTGGNQPQHF. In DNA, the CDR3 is TGCAGTGCCGTTACAGGCGGCAATCAGCCCCAGCATTTT.

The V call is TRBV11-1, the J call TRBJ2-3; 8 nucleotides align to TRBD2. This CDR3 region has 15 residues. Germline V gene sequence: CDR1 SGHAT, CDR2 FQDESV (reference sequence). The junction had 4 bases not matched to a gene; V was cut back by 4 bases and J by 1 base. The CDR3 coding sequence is TGTGCCAGCAGCTCGTTGACTAGCGGCACAGATACGCAGTATTTT. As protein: CASSSLTSGTDTQYF.

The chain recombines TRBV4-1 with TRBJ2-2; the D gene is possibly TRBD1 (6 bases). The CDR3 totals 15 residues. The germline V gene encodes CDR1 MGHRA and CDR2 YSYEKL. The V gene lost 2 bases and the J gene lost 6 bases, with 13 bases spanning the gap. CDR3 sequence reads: CASSQNTGLAGELFF. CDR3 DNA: TGCGCCAGCAGCCAAAACACAGGGCTGGCCGGGGAGCTGTTTTTT.

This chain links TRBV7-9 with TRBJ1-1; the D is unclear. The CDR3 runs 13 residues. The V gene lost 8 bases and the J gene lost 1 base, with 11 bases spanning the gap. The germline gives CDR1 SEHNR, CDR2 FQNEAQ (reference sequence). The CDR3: CASRRRENTEAFF. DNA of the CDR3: TGTGCCAGCCGAAGGAGGGAGAACACTGAAGCTTTCTTT.

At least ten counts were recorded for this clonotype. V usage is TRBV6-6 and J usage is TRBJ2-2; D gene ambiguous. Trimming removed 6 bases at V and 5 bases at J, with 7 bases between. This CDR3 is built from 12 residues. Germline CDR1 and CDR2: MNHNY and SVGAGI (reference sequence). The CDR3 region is CASSRETGELFF. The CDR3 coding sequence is TGTGCCAGCAGCCGAGAGACCGGGGAGCTGTTTTTT.

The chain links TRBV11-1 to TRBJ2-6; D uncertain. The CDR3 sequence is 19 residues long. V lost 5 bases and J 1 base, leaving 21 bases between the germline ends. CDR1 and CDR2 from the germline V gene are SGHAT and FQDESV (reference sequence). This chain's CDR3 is CASSPGFQARLSGANVLTF. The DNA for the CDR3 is TGTGCCAGCAGCCCCGGCTTTCAGGCCCGTTTATCTGGGGCCAACGTCCTGACTTTC.

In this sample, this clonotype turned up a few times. CDR3 sequence (DNA): TGTGCCAGCAGTTGGTTAACTAGCGGGAGATACAATGAGCAGTTCTTC. This codes for CASSWLTSGRYNEQFF. The genes are TRBV27 and TRBJ2-1; 11 nucleotides match TRBD2. CDR3 length: 16 residues. The junction had 6 bases not matched to a gene; V was cut back by 4 bases and J by 4 bases. The germline V gene encodes CDR1 MNHEY and CDR2 SMNVEV (reference sequence).

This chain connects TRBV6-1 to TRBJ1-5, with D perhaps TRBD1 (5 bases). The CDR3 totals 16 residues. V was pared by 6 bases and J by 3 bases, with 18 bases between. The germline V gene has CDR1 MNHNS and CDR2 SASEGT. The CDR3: CASRERGALSNQPQHF. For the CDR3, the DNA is TGTGCCAGCAGAGAGAGAGGGGCCCTCTCCAATCAGCCCCAGCATTTT.

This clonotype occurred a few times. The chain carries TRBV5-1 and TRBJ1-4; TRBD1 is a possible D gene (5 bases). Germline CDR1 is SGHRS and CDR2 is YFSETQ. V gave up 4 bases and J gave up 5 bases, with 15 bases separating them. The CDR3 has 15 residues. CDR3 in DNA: TGCGCCAGCAGCCTCCCCGGGACCCTAAATGAAAAACTGTTTTTT. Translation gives CASSLPGTLNEKLFF.

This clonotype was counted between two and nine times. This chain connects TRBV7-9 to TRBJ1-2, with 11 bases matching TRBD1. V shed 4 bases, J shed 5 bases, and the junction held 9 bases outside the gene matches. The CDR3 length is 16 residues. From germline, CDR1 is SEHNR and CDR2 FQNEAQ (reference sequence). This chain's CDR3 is CASSSDRGRGLYGYTF. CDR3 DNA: TGTGCCAGCAGCTCGGACAGGGGGCGAGGGTTGTATGGCTACACCTTC.

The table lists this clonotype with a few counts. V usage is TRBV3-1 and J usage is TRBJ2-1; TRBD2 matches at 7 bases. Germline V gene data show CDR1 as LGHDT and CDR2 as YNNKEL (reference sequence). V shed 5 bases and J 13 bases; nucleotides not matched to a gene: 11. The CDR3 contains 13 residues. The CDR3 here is CASSLTREGLQFF. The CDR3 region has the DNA TGTGCCAGCAGCTTAACTAGGGAGGGCCTCCAGTTCTTC.

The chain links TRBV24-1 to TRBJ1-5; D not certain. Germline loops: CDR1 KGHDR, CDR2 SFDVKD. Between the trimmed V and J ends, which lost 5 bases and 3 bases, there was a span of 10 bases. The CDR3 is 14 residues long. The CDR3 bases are TGTGCCACCAGTGTGGCATCGGCCAATCAGCCCCAGCATTTT. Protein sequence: CATSVASANQPQHF.